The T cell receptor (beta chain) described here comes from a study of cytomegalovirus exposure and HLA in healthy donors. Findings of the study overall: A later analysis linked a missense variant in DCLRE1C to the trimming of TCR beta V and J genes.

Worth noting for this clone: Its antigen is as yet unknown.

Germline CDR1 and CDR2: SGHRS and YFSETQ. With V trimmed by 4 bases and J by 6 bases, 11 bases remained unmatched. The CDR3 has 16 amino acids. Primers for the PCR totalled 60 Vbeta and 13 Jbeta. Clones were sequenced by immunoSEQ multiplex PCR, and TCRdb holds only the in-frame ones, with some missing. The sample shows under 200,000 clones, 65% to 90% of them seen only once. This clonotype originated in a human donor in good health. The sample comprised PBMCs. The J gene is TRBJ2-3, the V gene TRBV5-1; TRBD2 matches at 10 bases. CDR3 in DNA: TGCGCCAGCAGCACGGAATTAGCGGGGGGATACGATACGCAGTATTTT. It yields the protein CASSTELAGGYDTQYF. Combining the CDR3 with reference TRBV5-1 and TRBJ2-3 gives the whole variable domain KAGVTQTPRYLIKTRGQQVTLSCSPISGHRSVSWYQQTPGQGLQFLFEYFSETQRNKGNFPGRFSGRQFSNSRSEMNVSTLELGDSALYLCASSTELAGGYDTQYFGPGTRLTVL.